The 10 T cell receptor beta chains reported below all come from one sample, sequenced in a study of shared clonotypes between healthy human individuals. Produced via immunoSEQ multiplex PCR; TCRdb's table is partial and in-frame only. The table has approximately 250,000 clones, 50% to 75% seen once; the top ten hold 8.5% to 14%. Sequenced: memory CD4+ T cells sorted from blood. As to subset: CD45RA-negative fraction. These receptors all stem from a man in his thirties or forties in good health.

CDR3 DNA: TGTGCCAGCAGTGAATTCGGACTAGCGAGGAACACCGGGGAGCTGTTTTTT. Residues: CASSEFGLARNTGELFF. The chain employs TRBV2 and TRBJ2-2, with 9 bases matching TRBD2. This CDR3 spans 17 amino acids. CDR1 and CDR2 from the germline V gene are SNHLY and FYNNEI. V shed 2 bases and J 1 base; nucleotides not matched to a gene: 5.

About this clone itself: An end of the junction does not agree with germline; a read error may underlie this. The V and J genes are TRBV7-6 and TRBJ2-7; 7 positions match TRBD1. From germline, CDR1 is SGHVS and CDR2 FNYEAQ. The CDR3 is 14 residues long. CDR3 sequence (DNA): TGTGCCAGCACCTTAAGACAGGGTAACTACGAGCAGTACTTC. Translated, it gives CASTLRQGNYEQYF.

DNA for the CDR3: TGCGCCAGCAGCTTGGTACCCGGGAGTGGCGCAGATACGCAGTATTTT. Amino acids: CASSLVPGSGADTQYF. The chain couples TRBV5-1 to TRBJ2-3, with a possible D match to TRBD2 (6 bases). Deletions cut 0 bases from V and 4 bases from J, with 15 bases between. This CDR3 has 16 residues. Germline V gene sequence: CDR1 SGHRS, CDR2 YFSETQ.

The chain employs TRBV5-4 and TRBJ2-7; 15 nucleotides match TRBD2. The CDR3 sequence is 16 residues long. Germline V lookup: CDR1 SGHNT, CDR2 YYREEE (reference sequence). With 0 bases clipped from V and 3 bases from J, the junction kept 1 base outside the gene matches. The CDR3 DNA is TGTGCCAGCAGCTTGGGGGGACTAGCGGGAGGCTACGAGCAGTACTTC. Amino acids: CASSLGGLAGGYEQYF.

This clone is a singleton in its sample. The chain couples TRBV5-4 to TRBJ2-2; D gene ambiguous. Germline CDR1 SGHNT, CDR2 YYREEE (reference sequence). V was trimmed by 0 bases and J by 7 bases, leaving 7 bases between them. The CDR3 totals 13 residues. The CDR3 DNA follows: TGTGCCAGCAGCTTGGTCTGGGGCGGGGAGCTGTTTTTT. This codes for CASSLVWGGELFF.

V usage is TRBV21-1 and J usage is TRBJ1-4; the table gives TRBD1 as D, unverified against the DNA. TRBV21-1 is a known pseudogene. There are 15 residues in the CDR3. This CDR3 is CASSKKNRGKEKLFF. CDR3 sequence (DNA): TGTGCCAGCAGCAAAAAAAACAGGGGGAAGGAAAAACTGTTTTTT.

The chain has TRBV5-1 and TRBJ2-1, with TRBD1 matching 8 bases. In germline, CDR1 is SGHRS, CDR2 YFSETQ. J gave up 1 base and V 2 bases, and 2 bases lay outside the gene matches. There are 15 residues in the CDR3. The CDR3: CASSLQGVSYNEQFF. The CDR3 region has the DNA TGCGCCAGCAGCTTACAGGGGGTGTCCTACAATGAGCAGTTCTTC.

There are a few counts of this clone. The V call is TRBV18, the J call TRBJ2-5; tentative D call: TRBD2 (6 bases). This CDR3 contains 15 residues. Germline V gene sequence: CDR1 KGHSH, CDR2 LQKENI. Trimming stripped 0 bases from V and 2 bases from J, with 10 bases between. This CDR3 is CASSPPASDQETQYF. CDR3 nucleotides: TGTGCCAGCTCACCACCGGCTAGCGATCAAGAGACCCAGTACTTC.

CDR3 coding DNA: TGTGCCAGCAGCTTAGGCCAGGTGGGCAGTCAGCCCCAGCATTTT. This codes for CASSLGQVGSQPQHF. The J gene is TRBJ1-5, the V gene TRBV7-6; no clear D. Germline CDR1 and CDR2: SGHVS and FNYEAQ. CDR3 length equals 15 residues. Deletions cut 1 base from V and 6 bases from J, with 13 bases between. Variable domain in full (rest from reference TRBV7-6 and TRBJ1-5): GAGVSQSPRYKVTKRGQDVALRCDPISGHVSLYWYRQALGQGPEFLTYFNYEAQQDKSGLPNDRFSAERPEGSISTLTIQRTEQRDSAMYRCASSLGQVGSQPQHFGDGTRLSIL.

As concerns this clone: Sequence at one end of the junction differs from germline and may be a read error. The CDR3 DNA reads TGCGCCAGCAGTTTGGACAGAGCCTATGGCTACACCTTC. Translation gives CASSLDRAYGYTF. This chain links TRBV5-1 with TRBJ1-2; D might be TRBD1 (6 bases). Germline CDR1 and CDR2: SGHRS and YFSETQ. This CDR3 is 13 amino acids long.